This note documents a single TCR beta chain sequence. As yet, its antigen is unknown. This sample was taken from a study of a mutant IDH1 vaccine in newly diagnosed glioma. Study details: Either 4-6 weeks after radiotherapy alone or alongside temozolomide, vaccination was begun. Study results and caveats: It was about 94% of patients that developed vaccine-induced immune responses.

As for time point: week 23, last vaccination. Alongside topical imiquimod, each dose of vaccine comprised 300 ug of mutant IDH1 20-mer peptide. Sequenced by immunoSEQ multiplex PCR; TCRdb stores in-frame clones only, minus some. Among some 26,000 clones listed, approximately 80% were seen once. This CDR3 has 11 residues. Germline V gene sequence: CDR1 MNHNS, CDR2 SASEGT. V lost 7 bases and J 1 base, leaving 4 bases between the germline ends. The chain joins TRBV6-1 to TRBJ1-1; the D is unclear. The source was PBMCs, collected from a glioma patient whose treatment included an IDH1 peptide vaccine. The receptor was isolated from a woman under 40 with glioma. The CDR3 sequence: CASTKNTEAFF. The DNA for the CDR3 is TGTGCCAGCACAAAGAACACTGAAGCTTTCTTT.